This entry lists 18 T cell receptor beta chains sequenced from one sample in a study of T cells in Graves' hyperthyroidism and ophthalmopathy. Amplified TCR beta CDR3 regions derived from RNA transcripts. Carried out on the TCR CDR3, a first-round RT-PCR used the HTBI primer set. TCRdb used MiXCR to reprocess the multiplex PCR reads, holding one entry per CDR3 protein. The sample records about 280,000 distinct CDR3 sequences, approximately 26% being singletons. The sample was blood. These receptors came from a man aged 35-49 years with Graves' hyperthyroidism that later progressed to Graves' ophthalmopathy.

This clonotype occurred once. The rearrangement uses TRBV6-1 and TRBJ2-7; 10 bases fit TRBD1. Germline trimming cut 7 bases from V and 2 bases from J; bases unmatched to any gene: 2. CDR1 and CDR2 from the germline V gene are MNHNS and SASEGT. There are 13 residues in the CDR3. DNA of the CDR3: TGTGCCAGCACCGGGACAGGGGCCTACGAGCAGTACTTC. Translated, it gives CASTGTGAYEQYF.

This clonotype has at least ten counts. The chain combines TRBV6-1 with TRBJ2-2; D is uncertain. Germline loops: CDR1 MNHNS, CDR2 SASEGT. V was pared by 3 bases and J by 7 bases, with 6 bases between. The CDR3 extends over 12 amino acids. The CDR3 DNA sequence: TGTGCCAGCAGTGATAGCTTCGGGGAGCTGTTTTTT. Translation gives CASSDSFGELFF.

There are many counts of this clonotype. The chain uses TRBV7-2 and TRBJ2-7, with 7 bases matching TRBD1. The germline CDR1 and CDR2 sequences are SGHTA and FQGNSA. The trim removed 5 bases at V and 2 bases at J, leaving 9 bases unmatched. The CDR3 spans 15 residues. CDR3 bases: TGTGCCAGCAGCCCCAGCACAGGGGACCCCTACGAGCAGTACTTC. As protein: CASSPSTGDPYEQYF.

This clonotype was counted ten times or more. The rearrangement joins TRBV28 to TRBJ1-2; 7 nucleotides line up with TRBD1. This CDR3 comprises 12 residues. The trim removed 10 bases at V and 8 bases at J, leaving 10 bases unmatched. Germline CDR1 and CDR2: MDHEN and SYDVKM. The CDR3 loop reads CATREGARGYTF. CDR3 sequence (DNA): TGTGCCACCAGGGAGGGGGCTCGGGGCTACACCTTC.

The genes are TRBV20-1 and TRBJ1-1, with 8 bases lining up with TRBD1. Germline V CDR1 and CDR2: DFQATT, SNEGSKA (reference sequence). V shed 3 bases and J 1 base; nucleotides not matched to a gene: 4. This CDR3 has 14 residues. The CDR3 loop reads CSARSGGWNTEAFF. The CDR3 nucleotides read TGCAGTGCTAGGTCAGGGGGCTGGAACACTGAAGCTTTCTTT.

The table lists this clonotype with many counts. This chain uses TRBV11-2 with TRBJ1-3; 9 bases map to TRBD1. This CDR3 is 18 amino acids long. J was trimmed by 0 bases and V by 0 bases; bases with no gene match: 6. CDR1 and CDR2 (germline): SGHAT, FQNNGV. This chain's CDR3 is CASSLEAGQGDSGNTIYF. CDR3 DNA sequence: TGTGCCAGCAGCTTAGAGGCGGGACAGGGAGACTCTGGAAACACCATATATTTT. The variable domain in full, completed from reference TRBV11-2 and TRBJ1-3, reads EAGVAQSPRYKIIEKRQSVAFWCNPISGHATLYWYQQILGQGPKLLIQFQNNGVVDDSQLPKDRFSAERLKGVDSTLKIQPAKLEDSAVYLCASSLEAGQGDSGNTIYFGEGSWLTVV.

This clonotype was seen repeatedly, ten times or more. The chain couples TRBV6-2 or TRBV6-3 to TRBJ2-2; 14 nucleotides align to TRBD2. The junction had 3 bases not matched to a gene; V was cut back by 8 bases and J by 7 bases. From germline, CDR1 is MNHEY and CDR2 SVGEGT. The CDR3 is made up of 14 amino acids. CDR3 region: CASGTSGRGGELFF. CDR3 nucleotide sequence: TGTGCCAGCGGGACTAGCGGGAGAGGCGGGGAGCTGTTTTTT.

This clonotype showed up just a few times. This chain links TRBV5-1 with TRBJ2-7, with 12 bases that match TRBD2. The CDR3 contains 15 residues. Germline V CDR1 and CDR2: SGHRS, YFSETQ. With 2 bases clipped from V and 4 bases from J, the junction kept 4 bases outside the gene matches. CDR3 sequence reads: CASSFATSGSYEQYF. The DNA for the CDR3 is TGCGCCAGCAGCTTCGCGACTAGCGGGAGTTACGAGCAGTACTTC.

This clonotype was observed many times. The chain couples TRBV6-5 to TRBJ2-7; 9 bases are a match to TRBD1. V lost 8 bases to trimming and J lost 6 bases; unmatched junction nucleotides: 5. CDR1 is MNHEY, CDR2 SVGAGI, per germline. This CDR3 is built from 12 residues. CDR3 bases: TGTGCCAGCGGGGACAGGGTGGGCGAGCAGTACTTC. It is translated as CASGDRVGEQYF.

This chain connects TRBV20-1 to TRBJ2-5, with D tentatively TRBD1 or TRBD2 (6 bases each). This CDR3 is built from 15 residues. The V gene lost 3 bases and the J gene lost 5 bases, with 19 bases spanning the gap. Germline lookup yields CDR1 DFQATT and CDR2 SNEGSKA (reference sequence). This CDR3 is CSASSIFGGPETQYF. For the CDR3, the DNA is TGCAGTGCTAGTTCCATTTTTGGGGGGCCGGAGACCCAGTACTTC.

The rearrangement joins TRBV28 to TRBJ2-7; perhaps D is TRBD1 or TRBD2 (6 bases each). There are 15 residues in the CDR3. V was shortened by 5 bases and J by 2 bases, with 16 bases between the two germline ends. CDR1 is MDHEN, CDR2 SYDVKM, per germline. CDR3 coding DNA: TGTGCCAGCAGTCCCATACAGGGAGGTGCCTACGAGCAGTACTTC. Protein: CASSPIQGGAYEQYF.

This clonotype was recorded at least ten times. The chain joins TRBV18 to TRBJ2-5, with D hard to call. With 5 bases removed from V and 5 bases from J, the gap between germline ends came to 9 bases. The CDR3 contains 12 residues. The germline gives CDR1 KGHSH, CDR2 LQKENI. In DNA, the CDR3 is TGTGCCAGCTCAGTATCAGCCGAGACCCAGTACTTC. Amino acid sequence: CASSVSAETQYF.

At least ten counts were recorded for this clonotype. This rearrangement joins TRBV5-1 to TRBJ2-7; D gene unclear. Germline V gene data show CDR1 as SGHRS and CDR2 as YFSETQ. CDR3 length: 13 residues. V gave up 0 bases and J gave up 6 bases, with 10 bases separating them. The CDR3 DNA sequence: TGCGCCAGCAGCTTGGACCTCAGTGGCGAGCAGTACTTC. Residues: CASSLDLSGEQYF.

This clonotype has at least ten counts. The junction shows a germline mismatch at one end, possibly a read error. The CDR3 sequence is CASSQAGRANF. CDR3 sequence (DNA): TGCGCCAGCAGCCAAGCCGGCAGGGCCAACTTC. The chain couples TRBV4-1 to TRBJ1-2; perhaps TRBD1 as D (5 bases). The CDR3 extends over 11 amino acids. Per the germline V gene, CDR1 is MGHRA and CDR2 is YSYEKL.

This clonotype was observed at least ten times. The V and J genes are TRBV6-5 and TRBJ1-2; D call uncertain. V was shortened by 1 base and J by 3 bases, with 6 bases between the two germline ends. The CDR3 is 13 amino acids. Germline values: CDR1 MNHEY, CDR2 SVGAGI. CDR3 sequence (DNA): TGTGCCAGCAGTTACTGGCAAGACTATGGCTACACCTTC. Its translation: CASSYWQDYGYTF.

This clonotype occurred many times. The genes are TRBV12-3 or TRBV12-4 and TRBJ1-5, with TRBD1 as a possible D gene (5 bases). CDR3 length: 13 residues. V was cut by 5 bases and J by 5 bases, with 10 bases left in between. The CDR3 spells CASSKQEDQPQHF. CDR3 sequence (DNA): TGTGCCAGCAGTAAACAGGAGGATCAGCCCCAGCATTTT.

The J gene is TRBJ2-7, the V gene TRBV7-2, with D tentatively TRBD1 or TRBD2 (5 bases each). The CDR3 extends over 14 amino acids. Trimming cost V 4 bases and J 5 bases, with 15 bases left between them. Germline-derived CDR1 and CDR2 are SGHTA and FQGNSA. DNA of the CDR3: TGTGCCAGCAGCTCGTTTCACCGGGACCACGAGCAGTACTTC. Its translation is CASSSFHRDHEQYF.

The chain recombines TRBV28 with TRBJ2-7; weak D call: TRBD1 (5 bases). Germline V gene data show CDR1 as MDHEN and CDR2 as SYDVKM. V lost 4 bases to trimming and J lost 4 bases, with 14 bases between them. This CDR3 is 14 amino acids long. CDR3 residues: CASSSRLTAYEQYF. In DNA, the CDR3 is TGTGCCAGCAGTTCACGCCTGACAGCATACGAGCAGTACTTC.